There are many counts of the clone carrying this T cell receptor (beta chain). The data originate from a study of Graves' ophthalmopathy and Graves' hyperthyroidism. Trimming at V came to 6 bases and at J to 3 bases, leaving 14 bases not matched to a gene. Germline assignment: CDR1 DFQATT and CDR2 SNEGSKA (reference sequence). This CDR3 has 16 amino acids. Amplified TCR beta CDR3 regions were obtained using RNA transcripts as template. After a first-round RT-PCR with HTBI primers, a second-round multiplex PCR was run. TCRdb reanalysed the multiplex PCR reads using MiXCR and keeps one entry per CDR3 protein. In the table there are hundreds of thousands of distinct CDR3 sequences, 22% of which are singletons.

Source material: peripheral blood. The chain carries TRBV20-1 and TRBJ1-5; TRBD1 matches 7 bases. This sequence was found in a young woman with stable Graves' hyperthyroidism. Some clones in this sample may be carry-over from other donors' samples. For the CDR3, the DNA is TGCAGTGCAAAACCAGGGGGGCGAGGCCCCAATCAGCCCCAGCATTTT. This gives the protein CSAKPGGRGPNQPQHF.